The present entry profiles one T cell receptor beta chain with its context. Its antigen remains unknown. The data are from a study of read filtering for tumor transcriptome and immune sequencing. Overall study context: After DNase treatment, RNA was made into whole-transcriptome libraries.

Bone marrow was sampled from every patient at the time of active disease. The CDR3 consists of 12 residues. CDR1 and CDR2 from the germline V gene are SGHTA and FQGNSA. The V and J ends lost 10 bases and 9 bases respectively, with 17 bases between them. Study conclusions and caveats: IR-seq and RNA-seq agreed better without single-read clonotypes.

Molecular barcoded adaptors covering alpha/delta and beta/gamma chains were used on roughly 370 ng RNA. TCRdb processed the reads anew with MiXCR; each CDR3 protein has one entry. In the table there are about 39,000 distinct CDR3 sequences, more than 13% of which are singletons. This sequence joins TRBV7-2 and TRBJ2-3; maybe TRBD2 (6 bases). This TCR was recovered from a donor over 35 with multiple myeloma. The sequenced sample consisted of a population of CD138-negative cells sorted from bone marrow. The CDR3 DNA reads TGTGCCACGGATCCGGGGGAACGGACGCAGTATTTT. Translation gives CATDPGERTQYF.